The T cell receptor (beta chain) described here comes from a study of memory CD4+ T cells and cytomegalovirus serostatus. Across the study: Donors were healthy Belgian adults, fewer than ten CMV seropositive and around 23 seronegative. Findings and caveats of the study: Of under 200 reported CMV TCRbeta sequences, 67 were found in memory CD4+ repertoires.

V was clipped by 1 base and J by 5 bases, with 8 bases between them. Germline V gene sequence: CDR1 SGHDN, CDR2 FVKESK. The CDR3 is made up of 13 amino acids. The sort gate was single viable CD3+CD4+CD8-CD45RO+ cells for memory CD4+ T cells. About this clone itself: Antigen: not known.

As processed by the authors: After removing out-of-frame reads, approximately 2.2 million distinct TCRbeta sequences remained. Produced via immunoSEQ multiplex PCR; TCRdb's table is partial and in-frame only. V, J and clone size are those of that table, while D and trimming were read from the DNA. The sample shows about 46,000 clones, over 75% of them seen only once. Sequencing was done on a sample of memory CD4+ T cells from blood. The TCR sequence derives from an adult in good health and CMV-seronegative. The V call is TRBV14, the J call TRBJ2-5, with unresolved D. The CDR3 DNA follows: TGTGCCAGCAGCCAAGCGCTAGAGGAGACCCAGTACTTC. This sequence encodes CASSQALEETQYF.